This TCR beta chain derives from a study of blood T cell dynamics during melanoma immunotherapy. Study overall: Patients with metastatic melanoma got pembrolizumab or nivolumab-ipilimumab as first-line care.

Time point meaning: week 3, after first cycle of checkpoint inhibitor. This clone was counted once. Its antigen remains unknown. DNA loading was fixed at roughly 0.35 ug for all bulk PBMC samples. Repertoires were generated with immunoSEQ multiplex PCR, while TCRdb's copy carries only in-frame clones and drops some. Among approximately 2,800 clones, around nine tenths were seen once, and the ten largest hold more than 13%. CDR1 is SGHNT and CDR2 is YENEEA in the germline V gene. V lost 1 base to trimming and J lost 3 bases, with 18 bases between them. The CDR3 contains 18 residues. Study-wide results and limits: Unlike progressors, later disease-control patients had W3 repertoires gaining clonality or diversity.

The receptor was derived from a human donor with melanoma. This sequence joins TRBV11-3 and TRBJ1-4; D is undetermined. Sequenced here: blood, sampled from a patient treated with checkpoint blockade. As DNA, the CDR3 is TGTGCCAGCAGCTTAGGGAGAGACATAGCCTCCGCTAATGAAAAACTGTTTTTT. It is translated as CASSLGRDIASANEKLFF.